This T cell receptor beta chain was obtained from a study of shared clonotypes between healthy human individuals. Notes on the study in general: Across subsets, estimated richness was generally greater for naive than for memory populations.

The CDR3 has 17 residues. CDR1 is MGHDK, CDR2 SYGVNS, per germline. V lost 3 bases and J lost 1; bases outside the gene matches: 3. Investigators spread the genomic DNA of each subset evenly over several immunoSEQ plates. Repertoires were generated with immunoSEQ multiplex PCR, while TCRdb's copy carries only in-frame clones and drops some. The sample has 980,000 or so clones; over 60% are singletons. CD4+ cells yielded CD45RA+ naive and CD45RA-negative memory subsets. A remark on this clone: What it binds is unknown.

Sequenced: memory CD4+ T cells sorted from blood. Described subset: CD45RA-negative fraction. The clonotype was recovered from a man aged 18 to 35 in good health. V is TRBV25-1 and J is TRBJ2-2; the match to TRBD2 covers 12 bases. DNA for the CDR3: TGTGCCAGCAGTGAGCTGACTAGCGGGAGGAACACCGGGGAGCTGTTTTTT. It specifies CASSELTSGRNTGELFF.